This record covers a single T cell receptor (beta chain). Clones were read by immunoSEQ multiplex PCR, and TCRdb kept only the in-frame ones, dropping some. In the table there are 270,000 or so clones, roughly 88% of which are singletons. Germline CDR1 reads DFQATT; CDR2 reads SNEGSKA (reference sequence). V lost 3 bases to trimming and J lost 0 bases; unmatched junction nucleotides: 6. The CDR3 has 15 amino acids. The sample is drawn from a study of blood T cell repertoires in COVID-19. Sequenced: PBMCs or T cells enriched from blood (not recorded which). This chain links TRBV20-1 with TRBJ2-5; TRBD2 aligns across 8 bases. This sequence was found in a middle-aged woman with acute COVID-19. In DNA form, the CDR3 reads TGCAGTGCTAGTCTCTGGCGGGGGGACCAAGAGACCCAGTACTTC. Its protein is CSASLWRGDQETQYF.